The 20 T cell receptor beta chains in this list originate from one sample, sequenced in a study of T cells after yellow fever vaccination. MiXCR was run by TCRdb on the 5' RACE reads, yielding one entry per CDR3 protein. Of some 200,000 distinct CDR3 sequences detected, under 3.5% appear once; the ten largest clones hold 2.5% to 3.5%. The input for sequencing was CD4+ T cells sorted from PBMCs, taken 10 days after the yellow fever booster vaccination. Every receptor here comes from a young man who received the YFV17D yellow fever vaccine.

This rearrangement joins TRBV20-1 to TRBJ1-1; possibly TRBD1 for D (5 bases). The CDR3 runs to 14 residues. Germline V gene sequence: CDR1 DFQATT, CDR2 SNEGSKA (reference sequence). CDR3: CVGADASGNTEAFF. DNA of the CDR3: TGCGTTGGGGCAGACGCCTCGGGGAACACTGAAGCTTTCTTT.

In its sample, this clonotype was seen many times. The chain uses TRBV20-1 and TRBJ2-7; 8 bases are a match to TRBD2. V was clipped by 2 bases and J by 9 bases; unmatched bases: 6. CDR1 is DFQATT and CDR2 is SNEGSKA in the germline V gene (reference sequence). The CDR3 has 12 amino acids. The CDR3 DNA follows: TGCAGTGCTAGAAGCGGGGGTTTGGTGCAGTACGTC. Protein sequence: CSARSGGLVQYV.

This clonotype was seen many times. This CDR3 is CASSPDGMYTEAFF. CDR3 DNA sequence: TGCGCCAGCAGCCCCGACGGGATGTACACTGAAGCTTTCTTT. The chain combines TRBV5-1 with TRBJ1-1, with D hard to call. The germline V and J ends were trimmed by 4 bases and 3 bases, with 13 bases remaining between them. CDR3 length: 14 residues. Germline CDR1 SGHRS, CDR2 YFSETQ.

In this sample, this clonotype turned up many times. J is TRBJ2-1 and V is TRBV12-3 or TRBV12-4, with 7 bases aligning to TRBD2. This CDR3 is 16 amino acids long. Trimming at V came to 5 bases and at J to 0 bases, leaving 7 bases not matched to a gene. CDR3 bases: TGTGCCAGCAGTCCCTTCGGGGGGTACTCCTACAATGAGCAGTTCTTC. Translated, it gives CASSPFGGYSYNEQFF.

This clonotype was seen many times. The chain combines TRBV6-5 with TRBJ1-1, with a weak D call TRBD1 (6 bases). This CDR3 region has 15 residues. In germline, CDR1 is MNHEY, CDR2 SVGAGI. The V end lost 2 bases, the J end lost 4 bases, and 14 bases lay between the germline ends. The CDR3 region is CASSYRAQGATEAFF. CDR3 in DNA: TGTGCCAGCAGTTACAGGGCACAGGGTGCCACTGAAGCTTTCTTT.

This clonotype was detected many times. The rearrangement uses TRBV6-2 or TRBV6-3 and TRBJ2-4, with TRBD2 identical over 10 bases. Germline CDR1 is MNHEY and CDR2 is SVGEGT. The CDR3 consists of 17 residues. The V gene end was trimmed by 5 bases and the J gene end by 5 bases; junction bases not matched to a gene: 12. The CDR3 is CASSDPLLAGKENIQYF. The CDR3 DNA reads as TGTGCCAGCAGTGATCCCCTACTAGCGGGGAAAGAAAACATTCAGTACTTC.

This clonotype showed up just a few times. The rearrangement joins TRBV20-1 to TRBJ1-2; 7 bases line up with TRBD1. CDR1 and CDR2 (germline): DFQATT, SNEGSKA (reference sequence). The CDR3 contains 14 residues. V shed 2 bases and J 7 bases; nucleotides not matched to a gene: 10. CDR3 in amino acids: CSARRTGAVAGYTF. CDR3 nucleotides: TGCAGTGCTAGACGTACAGGGGCAGTAGCTGGCTACACCTTC.

The rearrangement links TRBV10-3 to TRBJ2-3; TRBD1 aligns across 10 bases. The V gene's germline CDR1 is ENHRY and CDR2 SYGVKD. The CDR3 runs 17 residues. The V segment lost 6 bases and the J segment 0 bases; nucleotides outside the gene matches: 9. CDR3 amino acids: CAISPGTGVSSTDTQYF. CDR3 DNA: TGTGCCATCAGCCCCGGGACAGGGGTTTCTAGCACAGATACGCAGTATTTT.

This clonotype was detected ten times or more. V and J are TRBV7-3 and TRBJ1-1; D is perhaps TRBD1 (5 bases). This CDR3 region has 16 residues. Trimming removed 2 bases at V and 6 bases at J, with 19 bases between. Per germline, CDR1 SGHTA and CDR2 FQGTGA. CDR3 sequence: CASSLDVGQPPAEAFF. The CDR3, as DNA: TGTGCCAGCAGCTTAGATGTTGGACAACCCCCGGCTGAAGCTTTCTTT.

This clonotype showed up many times. CDR3 amino acids: CASRGTTGVIAFF. In DNA, the CDR3 is TGTGCCAGCAGGGGGACCACAGGGGTGATAGCTTTCTTT. The genes are TRBV12-3 or TRBV12-4 and TRBJ1-1; 7 bases line up with TRBD1. V lost 6 bases to trimming and J lost 10 bases; unmatched junction nucleotides: 11. The CDR3 sequence is 13 residues long.

This clonotype came up a few times. The V gene is TRBV5-1, the J gene TRBJ2-5, with D tentatively TRBD1 or TRBD2 (5 bases each). The CDR3 spans 13 residues. The germline gives CDR1 SGHRS, CDR2 YFSETQ. Trimming removed 3 bases from V and 4 bases from J, with 10 bases in between. The CDR3 bases are TGCGCCAGCAGCTGGGACGCAAGAGAGACCCAGTACTTC. The encoded protein is CASSWDARETQYF.

The sample holds a few counts of this clonotype. The chain uses TRBV7-9 and TRBJ2-1; 13 bases agree with TRBD2. The germline gives CDR1 SEHNR, CDR2 FQNEAQ (reference sequence). V shed 2 bases and J 8 bases; nucleotides not matched to a gene: 3. The CDR3 spans 15 residues. CDR3 sequence (DNA): TGTGCCAGCAGCTTATCGGGACTAGCGGGGCATGAGCAGTTCTTC. Translation gives CASSLSGLAGHEQFF.

This clonotype occurred a few times. The rearrangement uses TRBV7-8 and TRBJ1-5; D unclear. The ends were cut back, 5 bases at V and 0 bases at J, with 5 bases in the middle. This CDR3 contains 13 residues. Germline V gene sequence: CDR1 SGHVS, CDR2 FQNEAQ. CDR3 sequence reads: CASSVYSNQPQHF. The CDR3 region has the DNA TGTGCCAGCAGCGTTTATAGCAATCAGCCCCAGCATTTT.

Ten or more counts support this clonotype. The V call is TRBV5-1, the J call TRBJ2-1, with 9 nucleotides matching TRBD1. This CDR3 spans 15 amino acids. The ends lost 4 bases at V and 2 bases at J; junction bases unmatched: 4. The germline CDR1 and CDR2 sequences are SGHRS and YFSETQ. The DNA for the CDR3 is TGCGCCAGCAGCCCTGACAGGGGGGCCTACAATGAGCAGTTCTTC. It codes for CASSPDRGAYNEQFF.

Ten or more counts support this clonotype. The chain couples TRBV7-9 to TRBJ2-3; TRBD2 might be the D (5 bases). Trimming shortened V by 5 bases and J by 6 bases, and 15 bases separated the two germline ends. There are 14 residues in the CDR3. CDR1 is SEHNR and CDR2 is FQNEAQ in the germline V gene (reference sequence). The CDR3 bases are TGTGCCAGCAGCCCAGGACTGGGTGCGGATACGCAGTATTTT. This encodes CASSPGLGADTQYF.

The V call is TRBV7-6, the J call TRBJ2-3, with 9 positions matching TRBD2. Per the germline V gene, CDR1 is SGHVS and CDR2 is FNYEAQ. The CDR3 length is 15 residues. V gave up 2 bases and J gave up 6 bases; unmatched junction bases: 6. The CDR3 DNA sequence: TGTGCCAGCAGCTTAAATGGCGGGGGGGTGGATACGCAGTATTTT. Amino acid sequence: CASSLNGGGVDTQYF.

This clonotype was seen many times. The chain has TRBV5-1 and TRBJ2-3, with D unclear. Germline-derived CDR1 and CDR2 are SGHRS and YFSETQ. Trimming took off 0 bases at V and 1 base at J, with 12 bases between the two ends. The length of the CDR3 is 16 residues. CDR3 sequence: CASSLEGGVGTDTQYF. The CDR3 region has the DNA TGCGCCAGCAGCTTGGAGGGCGGCGTGGGCACAGATACGCAGTATTTT.

The rearrangement links TRBV29-1 to TRBJ1-1, with D possibly TRBD1 on 6 matching bases. CDR3 length: 12 amino acids. V dropped 4 bases and J dropped 4 bases, with 10 bases sitting between them. Germline V gene lookup returns CDR1 SQVTM and CDR2 ANQGSEA. This chain's CDR3 is CSVGQAGTEAFF. The CDR3 coding sequence is TGCAGCGTTGGACAGGCGGGCACTGAAGCTTTCTTT. Supplemented by reference TRBV29-1 and TRBJ1-1, the full variable domain reads SAVISQKPSRDICQRGTSLTIQCQVDSQVTMMFWYRQQPGQSLTLIATANQGSEATYESGFVIDKFPISRPNLTFSTLTVSNMSPEDSSIYLCSVGQAGTEAFFGQGTRLTVV.

This clonotype came up a few times. The chain is built from TRBV28 and TRBJ2-1; D gene unclear. The CDR3 length is 15 residues. Trimming removed 1 base at V and 4 bases at J, with 11 bases between. Germline values: CDR1 MDHEN, CDR2 SYDVKM. The CDR3 loop is CASSLYQERYNEQFF. Written as DNA, the CDR3 is TGTGCCAGCAGTTTATATCAGGAGCGATACAATGAGCAGTTCTTC.

This clonotype was detected many times. This chain connects TRBV11-2 to TRBJ1-2, with 8 bases aligning to TRBD1. The V gene's germline CDR1 is SGHAT and CDR2 FQNNGV. With V trimmed by 5 bases and J by 2 bases, 4 bases remained unmatched. CDR3 size: 14 residues. The DNA for the CDR3 is TGTGCCAGCAGCGGCAGGGGGCGAAACTATGGCTACACCTTC. Its protein is CASSGRGRNYGYTF.